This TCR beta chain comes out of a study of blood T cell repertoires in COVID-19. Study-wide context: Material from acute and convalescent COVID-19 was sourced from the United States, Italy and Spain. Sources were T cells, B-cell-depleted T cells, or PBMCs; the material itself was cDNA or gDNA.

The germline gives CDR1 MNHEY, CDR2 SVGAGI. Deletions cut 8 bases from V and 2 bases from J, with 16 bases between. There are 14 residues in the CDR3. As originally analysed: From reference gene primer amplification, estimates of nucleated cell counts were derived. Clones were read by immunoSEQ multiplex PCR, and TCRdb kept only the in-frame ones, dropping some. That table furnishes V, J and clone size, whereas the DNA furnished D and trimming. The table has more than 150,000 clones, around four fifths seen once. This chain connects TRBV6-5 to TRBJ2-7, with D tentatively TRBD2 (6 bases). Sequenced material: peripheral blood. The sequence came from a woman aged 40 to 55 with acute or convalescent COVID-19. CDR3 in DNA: TGTGCCAGCGCCGAACAGGAGGGCGCCTACGAGCAGTACTTC. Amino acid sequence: CASAEQEGAYEQYF.